This T cell receptor beta chain comes out of a study of response to subunit inactivated influenza vaccine. Regarding the study as a whole: After each seasonal influenza vaccination, few new T cells are recruited, the authors suggested.

Via MiXCR, TCRdb re-called the RT-PCR reads, giving one row per CDR3 protein. Of under 550,000 distinct CDR3 sequences detected, approximately 7.3% appear once; the ten largest clones hold around 13%. V dropped 3 bases and J dropped 4; count of bases not matched to a gene: 9. The CDR3 runs to 15 residues. Germline V gives CDR1 SGHRS, CDR2 YFSETQ. Comment on this clonotype: Its antigen is undetermined.

V gene TRBV5-1 combines with J gene TRBJ1-2; 7 nucleotides align to TRBD1. The sequence was collected from a man between 45 and 75 years old who received an inactivated influenza vaccine. Specimen: PBMCs from blood, collected about 24 months after vaccination. The CDR3 DNA sequence: TGCGCCAGCAGCTCCGGACAGGCGTCTCCCTATGGCTACACCTTC. Its translation is CASSSGQASPYGYTF.